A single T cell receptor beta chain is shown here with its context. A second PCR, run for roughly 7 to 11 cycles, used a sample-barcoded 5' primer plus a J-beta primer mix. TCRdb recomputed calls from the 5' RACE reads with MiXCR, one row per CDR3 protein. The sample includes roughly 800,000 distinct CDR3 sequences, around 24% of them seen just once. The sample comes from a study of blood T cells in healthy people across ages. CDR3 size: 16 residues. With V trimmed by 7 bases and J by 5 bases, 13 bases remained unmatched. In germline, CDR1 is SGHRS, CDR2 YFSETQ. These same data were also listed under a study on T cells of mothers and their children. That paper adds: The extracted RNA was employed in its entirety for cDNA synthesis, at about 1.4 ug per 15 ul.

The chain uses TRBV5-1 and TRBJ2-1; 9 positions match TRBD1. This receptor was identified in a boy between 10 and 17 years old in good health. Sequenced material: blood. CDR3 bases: TGCGCCAGCGGCGCAGGCCGGGACAGGGTCAACAATGAGCAGTTCTTC. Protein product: CASGAGRDRVNNEQFF.